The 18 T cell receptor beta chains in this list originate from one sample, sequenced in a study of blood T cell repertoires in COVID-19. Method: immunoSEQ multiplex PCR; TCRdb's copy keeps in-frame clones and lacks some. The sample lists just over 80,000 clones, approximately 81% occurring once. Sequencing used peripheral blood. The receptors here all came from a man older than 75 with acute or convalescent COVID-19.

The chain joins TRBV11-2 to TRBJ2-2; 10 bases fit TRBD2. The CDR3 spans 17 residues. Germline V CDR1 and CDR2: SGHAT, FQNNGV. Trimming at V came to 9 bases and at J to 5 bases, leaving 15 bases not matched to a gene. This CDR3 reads CASPGPSGSSATGELFF. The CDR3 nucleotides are TGTGCCAGTCCGGGTCCTAGCGGGAGTTCGGCTACCGGGGAGCTGTTTTTT.

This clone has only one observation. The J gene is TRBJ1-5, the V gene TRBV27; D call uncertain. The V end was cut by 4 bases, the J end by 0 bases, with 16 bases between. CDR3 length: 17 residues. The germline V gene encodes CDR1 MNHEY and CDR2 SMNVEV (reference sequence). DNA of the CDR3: TGTGCCAGCAGTTCCGCGCCAGAGGGTTATAGCAATCAGCCCCAGCATTTT. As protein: CASSSAPEGYSNQPQHF.

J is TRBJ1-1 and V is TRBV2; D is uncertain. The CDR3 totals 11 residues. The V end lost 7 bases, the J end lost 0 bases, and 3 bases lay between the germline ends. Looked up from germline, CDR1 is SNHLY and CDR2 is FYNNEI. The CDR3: CASTLNTEAFF. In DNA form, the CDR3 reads TGTGCCAGCACGTTGAACACTGAAGCTTTCTTT.

In DNA form, the CDR3 reads TGTGCCAGTAGTATCCTTGGCCAGGGGGATGGCTACACCTTC. It is translated as CASSILGQGDGYTF. The V and J genes are TRBV19 and TRBJ1-2; 7 nucleotides line up with TRBD1. The germline V gene encodes CDR1 LNHDA and CDR2 SQIVND (reference sequence). After removal of 3 bases from V and 6 bases from J, the junction contained 7 bases not matched to a gene. The CDR3 length is 14 residues.

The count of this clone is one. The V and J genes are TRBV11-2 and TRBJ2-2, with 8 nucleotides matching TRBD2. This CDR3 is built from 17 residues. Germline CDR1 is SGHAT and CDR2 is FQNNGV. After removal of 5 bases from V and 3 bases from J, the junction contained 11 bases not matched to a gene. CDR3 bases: TGTGCCAGCAGCGTGAGGCGGGAGGCTGGGGACACCGGGGAGCTGTTTTTT. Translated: CASSVRREAGDTGELFF.

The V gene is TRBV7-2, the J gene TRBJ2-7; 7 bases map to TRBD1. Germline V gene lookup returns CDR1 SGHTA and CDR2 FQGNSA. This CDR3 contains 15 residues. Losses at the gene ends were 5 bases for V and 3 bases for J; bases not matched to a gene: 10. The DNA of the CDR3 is TGTGCCAGCAGCATCGACAGGGCGGCTATCTACGAGCAGTACTTC. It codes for CASSIDRAAIYEQYF.

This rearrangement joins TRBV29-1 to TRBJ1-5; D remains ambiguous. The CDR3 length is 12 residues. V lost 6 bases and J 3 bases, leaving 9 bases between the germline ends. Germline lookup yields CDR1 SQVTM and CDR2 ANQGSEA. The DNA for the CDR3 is TGCAGCGTCGGAGGGATCAATCAGCCCCAGCATTTT. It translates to CSVGGINQPQHF.

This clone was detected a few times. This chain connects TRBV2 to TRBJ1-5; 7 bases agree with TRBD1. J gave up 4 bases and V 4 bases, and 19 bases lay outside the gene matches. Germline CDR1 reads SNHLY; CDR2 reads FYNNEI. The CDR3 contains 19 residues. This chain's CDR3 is CASSARKPGQFMRNQPQHF. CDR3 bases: TGTGCCAGCAGTGCCCGGAAACCGGGACAGTTTATGAGGAATCAGCCCCAGCATTTT. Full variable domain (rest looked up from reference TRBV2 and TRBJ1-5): EPEVTQTPSHQVTQMGQEVILRCVPISNHLYFYWYRQILGQKVEFLVSFYNNEISEKSEIFDDQFSVERPDGSNFTLKIRSTKLEDSAMYFCASSARKPGQFMRNQPQHFGDGTRLSIL.

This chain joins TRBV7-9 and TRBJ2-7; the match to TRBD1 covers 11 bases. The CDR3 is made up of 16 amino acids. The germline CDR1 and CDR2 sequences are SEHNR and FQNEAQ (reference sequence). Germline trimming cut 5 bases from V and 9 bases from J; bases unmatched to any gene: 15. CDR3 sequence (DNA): TGTGCCAGCAGCACCCCACCGGGACAGGGGGGCCATACGCAGTACTTC. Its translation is CASSTPPGQGGHTQYF.

The CDR3 nucleotides are TGTGCCAGCAGTCAGTCCGGGGGGAGGTATTCACCCCTCCACTTT. Translation: CASSQSGGRYSPLHF. This chain joins TRBV28 and TRBJ1-6; weak D call: TRBD1 (5 bases). V was trimmed by 5 bases and J by 8 bases, leaving 16 bases between them. Per germline, CDR1 MDHEN and CDR2 SYDVKM. The CDR3 extends over 15 amino acids.

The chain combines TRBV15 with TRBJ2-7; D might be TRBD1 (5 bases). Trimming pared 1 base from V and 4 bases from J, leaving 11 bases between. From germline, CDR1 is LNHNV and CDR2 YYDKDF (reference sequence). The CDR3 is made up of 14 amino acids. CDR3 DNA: TGTGCCACCAGCAGAGTAAGGCAGGGTTACGAGCAGTACTTC. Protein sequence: CATSRVRQGYEQYF.

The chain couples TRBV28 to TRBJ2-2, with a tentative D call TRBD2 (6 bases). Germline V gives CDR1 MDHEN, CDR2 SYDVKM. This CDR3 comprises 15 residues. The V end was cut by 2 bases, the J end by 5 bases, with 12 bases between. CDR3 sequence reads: CASSLGGTGTGELFF. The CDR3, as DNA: TGTGCCAGCAGTTTAGGGGGGACGGGGACCGGGGAGCTGTTTTTT.

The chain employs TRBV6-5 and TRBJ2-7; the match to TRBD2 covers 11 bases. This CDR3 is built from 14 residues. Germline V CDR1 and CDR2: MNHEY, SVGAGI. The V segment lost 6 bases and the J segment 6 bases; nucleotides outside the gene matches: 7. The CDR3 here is CASRLTSGETEQYF. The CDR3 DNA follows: TGTGCCAGCAGATTGACTAGCGGGGAGACCGAGCAGTACTTC.

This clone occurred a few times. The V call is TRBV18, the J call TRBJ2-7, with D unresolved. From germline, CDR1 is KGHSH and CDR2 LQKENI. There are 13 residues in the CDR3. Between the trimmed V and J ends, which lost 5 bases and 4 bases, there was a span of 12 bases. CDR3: CASSFYNHYEQYF. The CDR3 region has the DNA TGTGCCAGCTCATTTTACAACCATTACGAGCAGTACTTC.

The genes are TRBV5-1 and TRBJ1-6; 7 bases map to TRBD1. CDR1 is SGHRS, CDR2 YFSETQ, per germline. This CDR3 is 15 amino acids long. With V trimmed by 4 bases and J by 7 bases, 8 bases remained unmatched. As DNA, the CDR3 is TGCGCCAGCAGCACCTGGACAGGCGACAATTCACCCCTCCACTTT. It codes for CASSTWTGDNSPLHF.

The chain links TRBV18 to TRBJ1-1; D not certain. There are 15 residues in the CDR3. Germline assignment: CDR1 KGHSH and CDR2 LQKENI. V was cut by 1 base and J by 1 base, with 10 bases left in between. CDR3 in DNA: TGTGCCAGCTCACCACGAGGCCCGGGGAACACTGAAGCTTTCTTT. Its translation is CASSPRGPGNTEAFF.

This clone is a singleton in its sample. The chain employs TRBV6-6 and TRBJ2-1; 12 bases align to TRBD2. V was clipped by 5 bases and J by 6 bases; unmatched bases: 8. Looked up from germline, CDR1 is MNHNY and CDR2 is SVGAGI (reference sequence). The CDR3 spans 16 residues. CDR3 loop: CASSRPTSGSGNEQFF. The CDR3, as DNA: TGTGCCAGCAGTCGACCGACTAGCGGGAGTGGCAATGAGCAGTTCTTC.

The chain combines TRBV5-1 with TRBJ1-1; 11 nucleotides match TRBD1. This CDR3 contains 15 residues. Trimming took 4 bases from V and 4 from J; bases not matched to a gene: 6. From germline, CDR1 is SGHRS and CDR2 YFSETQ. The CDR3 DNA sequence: TGCGCCAGCAGCGGACAGGGGGCGGGGAGCACTGAAGCTTTCTTT. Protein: CASSGQGAGSTEAFF.